This T cell receptor (beta chain) is from a study of blood T cell repertoires in COVID-19. Study-level information: Researchers got acute and convalescent COVID-19 samples from the United States, Italy and Spain.

In the original workflow: Reference gene primer amplification gave estimated nucleated cell counts. The repertoire was sequenced with immunoSEQ multiplex PCR; TCRdb's copy has only in-frame clones and lacks some. The V and J calls and clone size were taken over from that table, and D and trimming were inferred from the DNA. The sample has about 260,000 clones; around 89% are singletons. Enrollees, about 18 to 100 years old, lived in approximately 24 US areas. Participants' own reports of clinical history determined their cohort assignment. J was trimmed by 3 bases and V by 4 bases; bases with no gene match: 14. The CDR3 contains 17 residues. Germline lookup yields CDR1 SGHTS and CDR2 YDEGEE.

Material: PBMCs or T cells enriched from blood (not recorded which). This chain uses TRBV5-8 with TRBJ2-3, with 7 positions matching TRBD2. The receptor's source is a woman aged 40 to 50 with acute COVID-19. CDR3 sequence reads: CASSPGGAASWTDTQYF. CDR3 bases: TGTGCCAGCAGCCCGGGGGGTGCGGCGTCCTGGACAGATACGCAGTATTTT.